This T cell receptor (beta chain) appears in the sequencing data of a study of read filtering for tumor transcriptome and immune sequencing. Study at large: IR-seq gave about 3.5 to 11 million TCR reads per sample; RNA-seq gave 85 to 1273.

Study results and limitations: The CD138-negative fraction was mixed bone marrow immune cells, not pure T cells. IR-seq captured clonotypes deeper and more reliably than RNA-seq.

For this clonotype: Its antigen is unknown.

The library was built from approximately 400 ng RNA with molecular barcoded adaptors for alpha/delta and beta/gamma chains. One entry per CDR3 protein, called by TCRdb with MiXCR from the reads. This table has 100,000 to 150,000 distinct CDR3 sequences, approximately 12% appearing once. CDR1 and CDR2 (germline): DFQATT, SNEGSKA (reference sequence). V was trimmed by 3 bases and J by 4 bases, leaving 18 bases between them. The CDR3 totals 15 residues. The sequenced sample consisted of a population of CD138-negative cells sorted from bone marrow. The J gene is TRBJ2-5, the V gene TRBV20-1, with D unclear. This clonotype was obtained from a donor at least 40 years old with multiple myeloma. DNA for the CDR3: TGCAGTGCTAGTTCGGCAGGCCGATCGCTAGAGACCCAGTACTTC. This codes for CSASSAGRSLETQYF.